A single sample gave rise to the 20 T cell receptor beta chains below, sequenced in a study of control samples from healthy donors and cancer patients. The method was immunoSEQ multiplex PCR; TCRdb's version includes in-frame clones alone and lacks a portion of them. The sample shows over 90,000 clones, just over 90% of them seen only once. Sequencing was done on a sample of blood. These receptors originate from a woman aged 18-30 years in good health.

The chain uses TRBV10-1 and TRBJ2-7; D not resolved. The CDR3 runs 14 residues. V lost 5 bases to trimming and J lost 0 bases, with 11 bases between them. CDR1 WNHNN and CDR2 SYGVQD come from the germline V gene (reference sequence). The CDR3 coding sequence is TGCGCCAGCAGTATTCAGAGAATCTCCTACGAGCAGTACTTC. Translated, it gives CASSIQRISYEQYF.

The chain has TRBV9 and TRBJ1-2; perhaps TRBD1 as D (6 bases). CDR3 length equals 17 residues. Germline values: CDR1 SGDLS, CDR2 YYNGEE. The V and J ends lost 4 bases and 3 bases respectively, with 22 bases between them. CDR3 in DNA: TGTGCCAGCAGCTCGACCGTGGGGGGAGGGGGGCACTATGGCTACACCTTC. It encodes CASSSTVGGGGHYGYTF.

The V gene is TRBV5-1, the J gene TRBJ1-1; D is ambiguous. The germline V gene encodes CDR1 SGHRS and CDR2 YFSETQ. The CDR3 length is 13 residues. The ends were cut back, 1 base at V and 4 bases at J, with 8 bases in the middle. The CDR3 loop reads CASSLFGSTEAFF. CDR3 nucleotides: TGCGCCAGCAGCTTGTTTGGCAGCACTGAAGCTTTCTTT.

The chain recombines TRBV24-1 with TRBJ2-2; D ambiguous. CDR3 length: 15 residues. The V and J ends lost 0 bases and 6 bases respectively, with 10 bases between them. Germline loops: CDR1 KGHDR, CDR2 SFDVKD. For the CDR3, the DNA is TGTGCCACCAGTGATTTGGACCTGGCGGCCGGGGAGCTGTTTTTT. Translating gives CATSDLDLAAGELFF.

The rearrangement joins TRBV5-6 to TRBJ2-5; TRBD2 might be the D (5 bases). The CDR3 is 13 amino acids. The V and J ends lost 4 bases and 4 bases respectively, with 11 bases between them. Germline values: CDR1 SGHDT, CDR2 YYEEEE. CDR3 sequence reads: CASSRGMGETQYF. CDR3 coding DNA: TGTGCCAGCAGCCGAGGGATGGGAGAGACCCAGTACTTC. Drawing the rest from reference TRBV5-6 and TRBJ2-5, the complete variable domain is DAGVTQSPTHLIKTRGQQVTLRCSPKSGHDTVSWYQQALGQGPQFIFQYYEEEERQRGNFPDRFSGHQFPNYSSELNVNALLLGDSALYLCASSRGMGETQYFGPGTRLLVL.

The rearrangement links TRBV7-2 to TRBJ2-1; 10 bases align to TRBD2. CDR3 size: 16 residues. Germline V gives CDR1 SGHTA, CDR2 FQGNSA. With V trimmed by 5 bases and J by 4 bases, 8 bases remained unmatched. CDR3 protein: CASSPSSGGLYNEQFF. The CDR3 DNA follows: TGTGCCAGCAGCCCCTCTAGCGGGGGTCTATACAATGAGCAGTTCTTC.

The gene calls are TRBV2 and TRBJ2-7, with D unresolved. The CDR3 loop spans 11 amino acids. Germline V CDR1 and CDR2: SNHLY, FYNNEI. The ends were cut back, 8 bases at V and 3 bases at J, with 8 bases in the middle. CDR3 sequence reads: CASRINYEQYF. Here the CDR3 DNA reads TGTGCCAGCCGGATTAACTACGAGCAGTACTTC.

The CDR3 sequence is CASSQQAGGGYEQYF. In DNA, the CDR3 is TGTGCCAGCAGCCAACAAGCGGGAGGGGGCTACGAGCAGTACTTC. The J gene is TRBJ2-7, the V gene TRBV7-3; 10 bases match TRBD2. Germline values: CDR1 SGHTA, CDR2 FQGTGA. J gave up 3 bases and V 5 bases, and 7 bases lay outside the gene matches. This CDR3 has 15 amino acids.

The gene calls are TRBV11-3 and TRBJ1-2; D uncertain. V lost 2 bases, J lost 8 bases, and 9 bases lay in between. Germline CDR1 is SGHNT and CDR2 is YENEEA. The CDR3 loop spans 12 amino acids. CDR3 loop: CASSLSGFGYTF. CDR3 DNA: TGTGCCAGCAGCTTATCGGGGTTCGGCTACACCTTC. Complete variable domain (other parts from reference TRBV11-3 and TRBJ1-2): EAGVVQSPRYKIIEKKQPVAFWCNPISGHNTLYWYLQNLGQGPELLIRYENEEAVDDSQLPKDRFSAERLKGVDSTLKIQPAELGDSAVYLCASSLSGFGYTFGSGTRLTVV.

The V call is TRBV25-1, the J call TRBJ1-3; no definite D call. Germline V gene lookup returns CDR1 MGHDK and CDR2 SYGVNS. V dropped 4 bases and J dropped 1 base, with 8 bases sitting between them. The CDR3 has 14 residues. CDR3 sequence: CASSARESGNTIYF. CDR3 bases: TGTGCCAGCAGTGCCCGGGAGTCTGGAAACACCATATATTTT.

CDR3 nucleotides: TGCGCCAGCAGCCAAACCGGTTCCAATGAGCAGTTCTTC. It specifies CASSQTGSNEQFF. The rearrangement links TRBV4-3 to TRBJ2-1; the D is unclear. Germline CDR1 is LGHNA and CDR2 is YSLEER. Trimming cost V 2 bases and J 6 bases, with 8 bases left between them. The CDR3 has 13 residues.

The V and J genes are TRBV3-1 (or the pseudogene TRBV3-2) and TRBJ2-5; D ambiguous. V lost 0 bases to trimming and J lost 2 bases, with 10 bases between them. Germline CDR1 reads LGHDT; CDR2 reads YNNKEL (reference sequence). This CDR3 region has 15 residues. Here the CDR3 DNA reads TGTGCCAGCAGCCAAGATCCCCGAATTCAAGAGACCCAGTACTTC. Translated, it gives CASSQDPRIQETQYF.

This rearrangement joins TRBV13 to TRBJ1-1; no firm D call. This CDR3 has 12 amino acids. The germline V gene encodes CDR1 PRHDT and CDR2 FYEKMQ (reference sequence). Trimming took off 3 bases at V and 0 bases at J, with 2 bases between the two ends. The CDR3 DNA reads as TGTGCCAGCAGCTTCCTGAACACTGAAGCTTTCTTT. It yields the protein CASSFLNTEAFF. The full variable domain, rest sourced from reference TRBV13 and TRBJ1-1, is AAGVIQSPRHLIKEKRETATLKCYPIPRHDTVYWYQQGPGQDPQFLISFYEKMQSDKGSIPDRFSAQQFSDYHSELNMSSLELGDSALYFCASSFLNTEAFFGQGTRLTVV.

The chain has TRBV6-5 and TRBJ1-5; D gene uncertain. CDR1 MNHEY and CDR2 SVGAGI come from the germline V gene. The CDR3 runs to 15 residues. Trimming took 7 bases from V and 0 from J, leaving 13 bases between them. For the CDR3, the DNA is TGTGCCAGCACAGATCATTTCTATAGCAATCAGCCCCAGCATTTT. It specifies CASTDHFYSNQPQHF.

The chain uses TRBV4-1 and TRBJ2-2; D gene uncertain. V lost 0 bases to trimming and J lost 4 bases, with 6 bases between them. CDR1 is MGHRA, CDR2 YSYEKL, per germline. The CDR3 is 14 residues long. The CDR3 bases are TGCGCCAGCAGCCAAGATTTCGGCACCGGGGAGCTGTTTTTT. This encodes CASSQDFGTGELFF.

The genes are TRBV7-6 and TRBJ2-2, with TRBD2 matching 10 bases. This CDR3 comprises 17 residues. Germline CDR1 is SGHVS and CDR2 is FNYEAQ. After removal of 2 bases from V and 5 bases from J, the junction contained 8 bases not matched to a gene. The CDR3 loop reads CASSLHLLAGVTGELFF. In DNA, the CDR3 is TGTGCCAGCAGCTTACACCTGCTAGCGGGAGTAACCGGGGAGCTGTTTTTT.

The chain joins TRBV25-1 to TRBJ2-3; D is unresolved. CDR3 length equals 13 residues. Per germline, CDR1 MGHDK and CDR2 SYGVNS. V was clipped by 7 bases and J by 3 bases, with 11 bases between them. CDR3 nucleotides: TGTGCCAGCACAGGCACCGGGACAGATACGCAGTATTTT. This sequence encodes CASTGTGTDTQYF.

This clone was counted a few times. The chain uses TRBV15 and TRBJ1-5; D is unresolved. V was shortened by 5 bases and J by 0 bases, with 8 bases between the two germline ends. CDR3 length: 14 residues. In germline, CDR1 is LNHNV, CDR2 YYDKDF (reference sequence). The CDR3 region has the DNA TGTGCCACCAGCGGACGATATAGCAATCAGCCCCAGCATTTT. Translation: CATSGRYSNQPQHF.

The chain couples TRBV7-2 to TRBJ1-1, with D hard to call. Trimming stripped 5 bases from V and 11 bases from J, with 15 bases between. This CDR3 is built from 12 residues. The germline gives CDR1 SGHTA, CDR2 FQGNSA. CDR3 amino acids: CASSRMGSGAFF. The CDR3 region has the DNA TGTGCCAGCAGCCGGATGGGCTCGGGTGCTTTCTTT.

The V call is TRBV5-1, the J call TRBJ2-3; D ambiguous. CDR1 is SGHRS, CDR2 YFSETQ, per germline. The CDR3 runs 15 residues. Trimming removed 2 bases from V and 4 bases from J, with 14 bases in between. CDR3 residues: CASSFSSQFPDTQYF. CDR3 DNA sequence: TGCGCCAGCAGCTTTTCGAGTCAGTTCCCAGATACGCAGTATTTT.